The rows below give T cell receptor beta chains drawn from one sample of a study of OX40 agonist ivuxolimab in advanced cancers. Data came from immunoSEQ multiplex PCR; TCRdb stores just in-frame clones and leaves some out. The sample gives about 83,000 clones, under 90% of which show up once; approximately 1.5% is in the top ten. The material was CD4+ or CD8+ T cells sorted from blood, obtained in a trial of the OX40 agonist ivuxolimab. The receptors originated from an adult with an advanced solid tumor such as melanoma, head and neck, liver or kidney cancer. Each CDR3 is given with its conserved first and last residue. The D gene is left open where the match is weak. Size is omitted from some rows. Given values are once, few, many or a class for expanded clones.

v_call	j_call	d_call	clone_size	cdr3_nt	cdr3_aa
TRBV9	TRBJ1-6	TRBD1	few	TGTGCCAGCAGCGCCAGGGGTGAAGGGGGCCTGGTGGATTCACCCCTCCACTTT	CASSARGEGGLVDSPLHF
TRBV6-5	TRBJ2-7	.	.	TGTGCCAGCACCCAGGAGGGGATGCTCTACGAGCAGTACTTC	CASTQEGMLYEQYF
TRBV5-4	TRBJ2-2	.	.	TGTGCCAGCAGCCCCCCACAGGTGGGGCACAAGGAGCTGTTTTTT	CASSPPQVGHKELFF
TRBV2	TRBJ2-2	.	.	TGTGCCAGCAGCCAAGGGGTCACCGGGGAGCTGTTTTTT	CASSQGVTGELFF
TRBV11-2	TRBJ1-1	.	medium-sized	TGTGCCAGCAGCTTAGTATTTGGCGCGGCCCAGAGTAGCGCTTTCTTT	CASSLVFGAAQSSAFF
TRBV5-4	TRBJ2-3	.	.	TGTGCCAGCAGCTTGGATTCCCCTAGCACAGATACGCAGTATTTT	CASSLDSPSTDTQYF
TRBV28	TRBJ2-7	TRBD1	.	TGTGCCAGCAGTAGACCTACAGGGGGCCACGAGCAGTACTTC	CASSRPTGGHEQYF
TRBV28	TRBJ1-3	.	.	TGTGCCAGCATTCGGGGGTCCGGAAACACCATATATTTT	CASIRGSGNTIYF
TRBV2	TRBJ2-7	TRBD2	.	TGTGCCAGCAGTGAAGCGCTCGCGGGGGACCACGAGCAGTACTTC	CASSEALAGDHEQYF
TRBV7-3	TRBJ2-5	TRBD1	.	TGTGCCAGCAGCTGGACAGGGGGTGAGACCCAGTACTTC	CASSWTGGETQYF
TRBV10-3	TRBJ1-3	TRBD1	once	TGTGCCATCATCGGACAGGGGTCTGGAAACACCATATATTTT	CAIIGQGSGNTIYF
TRBV5-1	TRBJ2-6	.	.	TGCGCCAGCGTCGAAGGTCCATCTGGGGCCAACGTCCTGACTTTC	CASVEGPSGANVLTF
TRBV9	TRBJ1-3	.	.	TGTGCCAGCAGCCGTAGGTCGGGGCCTGGAAACACCATATATTTT	CASSRRSGPGNTIYF
TRBV11-2	TRBJ1-2	.	.	TGTGCCAGCAGCTTAGATCTATTGGGGGGGGTAGCTAACTATGGCTACACCTTC	CASSLDLLGGVANYGYTF
TRBV13	TRBJ1-3	.	few	TGTGCCAGCAGCTTCTTTTCTGGAAACACCATATATTTT	CASSFFSGNTIYF
TRBV7-9	TRBJ2-7	.	.	TGTGCCAGCAGCCTAAATTTTGCCGAGCAGTACTTC	CASSLNFAEQYF
TRBV7-2	TRBJ2-7	.	.	TGTGCCAGCAGCTTAGGGCAGGGGAGCTTCTACGAGCAGTACTTC	CASSLGQGSFYEQYF
TRBV4-1	TRBJ1-6	.	.	TGCGCCAGCAGCCACCGGCAGATCTCCTATAATTCACCCCTCCACTTT	CASSHRQISYNSPLHF
TRBV7-2	TRBJ2-5	.	.	TGTGCCAGCAGCCACGGGACCCAAGAGACCCAGTACTTC	CASSHGTQETQYF
TRBV28	TRBJ2-5	.	.	TGTGCCAGCAGTTTCCCCGGGACACCGGCCCAGTACTTC	CASSFPGTPAQYF
TRBV28	TRBJ1-4	.	.	TGTGCCAGCACCCAACAGGTTACTGAAAAACTGTTTTTT	CASTQQVTEKLFF
TRBV28	TRBJ2-5	.	.	TGTGCCAGCAGTTTGTTAAGGAGTCAAGAGACCCAGTACTTC	CASSLLRSQETQYF
TRBV30	TRBJ1-4	.	few	TGTGCCTGGACCGCCGGGGGTGCAACTAATGAAAAACTGTTTTTT	CAWTAGGATNEKLFF
TRBV5-6	TRBJ1-1	.	.	TGTGCCAGCAGCGGGGGTGGAGGGACTGAAGCTTTCTTT	CASSGGGGTEAFF
TRBV18	TRBJ1-5	.	.	TGTGCCAGCTCACCCGAATGGGATCAGCCCCAGCATTTT	CASSPEWDQPQHF
TRBV10-3	TRBJ2-2	.	once	TGTGCCATCAGTGCAGGGGGGGTAGACACCGGGGAGCTGTTTTTT	CAISAGGVDTGELFF
TRBV12-5	TRBJ1-5	TRBD1	.	TGTGCTAGTGGTTTGGTAGCCGGGACAGAACCTTATAGCAATCAGCCCCAGCATTTT	CASGLVAGTEPYSNQPQHF
TRBV6-1	TRBJ2-5	TRBD1	few	TGTGCCAGTACGACTCCGGGACAGCAAGAGACCCAGTACTTC	CASTTPGQQETQYF
TRBV28	TRBJ1-4	TRBD1	.	TGTGCCAGCAAGACCACAGGGGGAACTAATGAAAAACTGTTTTTT	CASKTTGGTNEKLFF
TRBV19	TRBJ2-1	TRBD1	once	TGTGCCAGTAGGAAACGACAGGGGACTGACAATGAGCAGTTCTTC	CASRKRQGTDNEQFF
TRBV6-4	TRBJ2-2	.	.	TGTGCCAGCAGTGTAAGGTGGACCGGGGAGCTGTTTTTT	CASSVRWTGELFF
TRBV2	TRBJ1-1	.	once	TGTGCCAGCAGTGGGCTGGGGGGGCGGAGGACTGAAGCTTTCTTT	CASSGLGGRRTEAFF
TRBV19	TRBJ2-2	.	.	TGTGCCAGTAGTATGGGGGGGCGGAGAGATACCGGGGAGCTGTTTTTT	CASSMGGRRDTGELFF
TRBV18	TRBJ2-1	.	.	TGTGCCAGCTCACCAGTGGGGGAGGCGGGTGAGCAGTTCTTC	CASSPVGEAGEQFF
TRBV11-1	TRBJ1-6	.	.	TGTGCCAGCAGCTTAGATCTGAATAATTCACCCCTCCACTTT	CASSLDLNNSPLHF
TRBV5-1	TRBJ1-1	.	medium-sized	TGCGCCAGCAGCTCGATAGGTGGGGACACTGAAGCTTTCTTT	CASSSIGGDTEAFF
TRBV5-8	TRBJ2-4	.	.	TGTGCCAGCAGCTCAGACCCTAAAAACATTCAGTACTTC	CASSSDPKNIQYF
TRBV6-5	TRBJ2-7	.	.	TGTGCCAGCGGCCGAGGACAGTTAGACTCCTACGAGCAGTACTTC	CASGRGQLDSYEQYF
TRBV30	TRBJ1-1	.	.	TGTGCCTGGAGTCGACTTCGTGGGAACACTGAAGCTTTCTTT	CAWSRLRGNTEAFF
TRBV6-5	TRBJ2-7	.	.	TGTGCCAGCAGCCTCCCGACTCTGCACGAGCAGTACTTC	CASSLPTLHEQYF
TRBV6-1	TRBJ2-1	.	.	TGTGCCAGCAGCGCCTTTCTAATGTTGGATGAGCAGTTCTTC	CASSAFLMLDEQFF
TRBV9	TRBJ2-5	TRBD2	.	TGTGCCAGCAGCCCAGGACTAGCCCCAGAGACCCAGTACTTC	CASSPGLAPETQYF
TRBV27	TRBJ2-5	.	.	TGTGCCAGCCGACCCTTAGGCACGGCGACAGAGACCCAGTACTTC	CASRPLGTATETQYF
TRBV30	TRBJ1-1	.	.	TGTGCCTGGACCAGGCTGAACACTGAAGCTTTCTTT	CAWTRLNTEAFF
TRBV11-3	TRBJ2-1	TRBD1	.	TGTGCCAGCAGCCCGGGACAGCCTGACAATGAGCAGTTCTTC	CASSPGQPDNEQFF
TRBV6-1	TRBJ1-6	.	.	TGTGCCAGCAGACGTACAGATAATTCACCCCTCCACTTT	CASRRTDNSPLHF
TRBV5-5	TRBJ2-1	TRBD2	.	TGTGCCAGCCTGATAAGCGGGGCCTCTTTTAATGAGCAGTTCTTC	CASLISGASFNEQFF
TRBV7-2	TRBJ2-7	.	.	TGTGCCAGCAGCTTAGGGGCAGCTACGGGCTACGAGCAGTACTTC	CASSLGAATGYEQYF
TRBV5-1	TRBJ1-3	.	few	TGCGCCAGCAGCATCAGCGACAGTGCTTCTGGAAACACCATATATTTT	CASSISDSASGNTIYF
TRBV5-6	TRBJ1-6	.	.	TGTGCCAGCAGCTTGGAGGGACCCCATAATTCACCCCTCCACTTT	CASSLEGPHNSPLHF